A selection of T cell receptor beta chains follows, all from one sample in a study of Ad26.COV2.S vaccination and SARS-CoV-2 variants. Clones were sequenced by immunoSEQ multiplex PCR, and TCRdb holds only the in-frame ones, with some missing. The sample holds about 680,000 clones, about 89% seen once. The material sequenced was peripheral blood, taken in a trial of Ad26.COV2.S vaccine versus placebo. The source is a person between 18 and 60 years old who received the Ad26.COV2.S COVID-19 vaccine or a placebo. CDR3s include the opening cysteine and the closing phenylalanine or tryptophan. A D gene is named only where the DNA matches it firmly. Size tells how often a clone was seen (once, few, many) or the class of an expanded clone, and some rows leave it out.

D,V,size,J,DNA,CDR3
TRBD2,TRBV14,NA,TRBJ2-1,TGTGCCAGCAGTCTAGCGGGAGGGTACAATGAGCAGTTCTTC,CASSLAGGYNEQFF
NA,TRBV6-5,NA,TRBJ2-5,TGTGCCAGCATCCGGGACGCCTTGGGGACCCAGTACTTC,CASIRDALGTQYF
TRBD1,TRBV11-2,NA,TRBJ1-2,TGTGCCAGCAGCCTAGGGGGCAGGTTCGACTATGGCTACACCTTC,CASSLGGRFDYGYTF
TRBD2,TRBV9,once,TRBJ2-5,TGTGCCAGCAGCGTAGCTACCGGGGTTAGCGGGGTCCAAGAGACCCAGTACTTC,CASSVATGVSGVQETQYF
NA,TRBV19,NA,TRBJ2-7,TGTGCCAGTAGTATTGGAGCGGGCCGTTACGAGCAGTACTTC,CASSIGAGRYEQYF
TRBD2,TRBV30,NA,TRBJ2-3,TGTGCCTGGAGTGGCACTAGCGGGAGGGATCGATATACGCAGTATTTT,CAWSGTSGRDRYTQYF
NA,TRBV11-3,once,TRBJ1-1,TGTGCCAGCAGCTTAAGTGGCACTGAAGCTTTCTTT,CASSLSGTEAFF
TRBD2,TRBV2,once,TRBJ2-1,TGTGCCAGCAGTGGAACTAGCGTCTACAATGAGCAGTTCTTC,CASSGTSVYNEQFF
TRBD1,TRBV18,once,TRBJ2-7,TGTGCCAGCTCACCACCCAATGGACAGGGCGAGCAGTACTTC,CASSPPNGQGEQYF
TRBD2,TRBV25-1,NA,TRBJ2-5,TGTGCCAGCAGTCCGTGGGAGGGCTGGACGGGTGAGACCCAGTACTTC,CASSPWEGWTGETQYF
NA,TRBV5-4,NA,TRBJ2-7,TGTGCCAGCAGCCCATCCGGGAGCTCCTACGAGCAGTACTTC,CASSPSGSSYEQYF
NA,TRBV5-1,NA,TRBJ1-3,TGCGCCAGCTCGGCCCAGCTATCGCCAAACTCTGGAAACACCATATATTTT,CASSAQLSPNSGNTIYF
NA,TRBV7-9,NA,TRBJ1-4,TGTGCCAGCAGCACCGGCCCCATCAATAATGAAAAACTGTTTTTT,CASSTGPINNEKLFF
NA,TRBV25-1,NA,TRBJ1-4,TGTGCCAGCAGTGAATATAGGGGGAGCTCAACTAATGAAAAACTGTTTTTT,CASSEYRGSSTNEKLFF
NA,TRBV25-1,NA,TRBJ2-2,TGTGCCAGCAGTGAACCACCCGACGGGGAGCTGTTTTTT,CASSEPPDGELFF
TRBD2,TRBV15,NA,TRBJ2-3,TGTGCCACCAGCAGGACTAGCGGGAGTGCTGGTAGCACAGATACGCAGTATTTT,CATSRTSGSAGSTDTQYF
NA,TRBV9,NA,TRBJ1-2,TGTGCCAGCAGCGTAGGGATACAGGACTATGGCTACACCTTC,CASSVGIQDYGYTF
NA,TRBV30,NA,TRBJ1-2,TGTGCCTGGAGTTGGGGGGAAAACGACTATGGCTACACCTTC,CAWSWGENDYGYTF